Following are 2 T cell receptor beta chains from one sample sequenced in a study of OX40 agonist ivuxolimab in advanced cancers. TCRdb's copy holds only in-frame clones and misses some; the assay was immunoSEQ multiplex PCR. The table includes 65,000 to 90,000 clones, approximately 86% detected once. The sample consisted of CD4+ or CD8+ T cells sorted from blood, taken in a trial of the OX40 agonist ivuxolimab. These receptors were obtained from an adult with an advanced solid tumor such as melanoma, head and neck, liver or kidney cancer.

This chain links TRBV19 with TRBJ2-5, with 9 bases fitting TRBD2. There are 15 residues in the CDR3. After removal of 9 bases from V and 3 bases from J, the junction contained 11 bases not matched to a gene. From germline, CDR1 is LNHDA and CDR2 SQIVND (reference sequence). As DNA, the CDR3 is TGTGCCAGCAGTCAGACTAGCGGCCTTAAAGAGACCCAGTACTTC. Translated: CASSQTSGLKETQYF.

The rearrangement joins TRBV25-1 to TRBJ1-2; perhaps TRBD1 as D (5 bases). Trimming removed 7 bases at V and 6 bases at J, with 18 bases between. The length of the CDR3 is 14 residues. CDR1 is MGHDK and CDR2 is SYGVNS in the germline V gene. CDR3 nucleotides: TGTGCCAGCACCCAGCCCCAGGGAGCAGATGGCTACACCTTC. It encodes CASTQPQGADGYTF.